A single sample is the source of the 11 T cell receptor beta chains below, sequenced in a study of vaccination effects on CD4 cells after COVID-19. It was after around 10 days of culture that CD4+ T cells were isolated. Some clones are missing from TCRdb's copy, which holds only in-frame ones; the method was immunoSEQ multiplex PCR. The sample lists tens of thousands of clones; approximately 72% were seen once. Their antigens are not known. This specimen consisted of CD4+ T cells from PBMCs cultured without peptide, obtained before COVID-19 vaccination. The source is a human donor who had a prior SARS-CoV-2 infection.

DNA for the CDR3: TGTGCCAGCAGCTTGGGTGGGACCGCCTACGAGCAGTACTTC. Translation gives CASSLGGTAYEQYF. V gene TRBV11-3 combines with J gene TRBJ2-7, with D perhaps being TRBD1 or TRBD2 (5 bases each). V was shortened by 3 bases and J by 2 bases, with 11 bases between the two germline ends. Germline V gene data show CDR1 as SGHNT and CDR2 as YENEEA. This CDR3 is built from 14 residues. The whole variable domain, remainder taken from reference TRBV11-3 and TRBJ2-7, is EAGVVQSPRYKIIEKKQPVAFWCNPISGHNTLYWYLQNLGQGPELLIRYENEEAVDDSQLPKDRFSAERLKGVDSTLKIQPAELGDSAVYLCASSLGGTAYEQYFGPGTRLTVT.

This rearrangement joins TRBV5-1 to TRBJ2-1; 9 bases map to TRBD2. The J segment lost 6 bases and the V segment lost 0 bases, leaving 7 bases of the junction unmatched. This CDR3 spans 16 amino acids. Germline CDR1 SGHRS, CDR2 YFSETQ. In nucleotides, the CDR3 is TGCGCCAGCAGCTTGGACCCTAGCGGGAATGGCAATGAGCAGTTCTTC. The encoded protein is CASSLDPSGNGNEQFF.

J is TRBJ1-5 and V is TRBV20-1; 7 positions agree with TRBD1. CDR1 DFQATT and CDR2 SNEGSKA come from the germline V gene (reference sequence). This CDR3 spans 14 amino acids. V was clipped by 3 bases and J by 1 base; unmatched bases: 3. In DNA form, the CDR3 reads TGCAGTGCTAGTAACAGGGGAAGCAATCAGCCCCAGCATTTT. Its translation: CSASNRGSNQPQHF.

The chain recombines TRBV2 with TRBJ1-1; D gene unclear. Germline lookup yields CDR1 SNHLY and CDR2 FYNNEI. CDR3 size: 14 residues. The V and J ends lost 4 bases and 3 bases respectively, with 12 bases between them. The CDR3 sequence: CASSARGTDTEAFF. CDR3 DNA sequence: TGTGCCAGCAGTGCCCGGGGTACGGACACTGAAGCTTTCTTT. Complete variable domain (other parts from reference TRBV2 and TRBJ1-1): EPEVTQTPSHQVTQMGQEVILRCVPISNHLYFYWYRQILGQKVEFLVSFYNNEISEKSEIFDDQFSVERPDGSNFTLKIRSTKLEDSAMYFCASSARGTDTEAFFGQGTRLTVV.

The chain recombines TRBV5-1 with TRBJ2-3; tentative D call: TRBD2 (7 bases). Looked up from germline, CDR1 is SGHRS and CDR2 is YFSETQ. The V and J ends lost 0 bases and 1 base respectively, with 12 bases between them. This CDR3 region has 16 residues. The CDR3 region has the DNA TGCGCCAGCAGCTTGGTGCGCGGGGGCGGCACAGATACGCAGTATTTT. Amino acids: CASSLVRGGGTDTQYF. The complete variable domain, with remaining parts taken from reference TRBV5-1 and TRBJ2-3, reads KAGVTQTPRYLIKTRGQQVTLSCSPISGHRSVSWYQQTPGQGLQFLFEYFSETQRNKGNFPGRFSGRQFSNSRSEMNVSTLELGDSALYLCASSLVRGGGTDTQYFGPGTRLTVL.

The chain combines TRBV9 with TRBJ2-1; 9 bases are shared with TRBD2. V shed 4 bases, J shed 8 bases, and the junction held 13 bases outside the gene matches. This CDR3 comprises 16 residues. Germline loops: CDR1 SGDLS, CDR2 YYNGEE. CDR3 region: CASSSRGGGAIDEQFF. CDR3 in DNA: TGTGCCAGCAGCAGTCGGGGCGGGGGGGCAATTGATGAGCAGTTCTTC.

The chain links TRBV7-9 to TRBJ1-1; D is uncertain. V lost 6 bases and J lost 1, with 12 bases in between. Germline lookup yields CDR1 SEHNR and CDR2 FQNEAQ (reference sequence). The CDR3 spans 14 residues. CDR3 residues: CASRPLAGNTEAFF. CDR3 coding DNA: TGTGCCAGCAGACCCCTTGCCGGGAACACTGAAGCTTTCTTT.

This clone occurred a few times. The chain links TRBV18 to TRBJ2-5; 10 positions agree with TRBD1. The CDR3 is 15 amino acids. The V segment lost 3 bases and the J segment 4 bases; nucleotides outside the gene matches: 5. CDR1 KGHSH and CDR2 LQKENI come from the germline V gene. CDR3 amino acids: CASSPTDRGLETQYF. The CDR3 nucleotides read TGTGCCAGCTCACCGACCGACAGGGGGCTAGAGACCCAGTACTTC. The complete variable domain, with remaining parts taken from reference TRBV18 and TRBJ2-5, reads NAGVMQNPRHLVRRRGQEARLRCSPMKGHSHVYWYRQLPEEGLKFMVYLQKENIIDESGMPKERFSAEFPKEGPSILRIQQVVRGDSAAYFCASSPTDRGLETQYFGPGTRLLVL.

The sample holds a few counts of this clone. The chain has TRBV5-6 and TRBJ2-7; D is ambiguous. V was shortened by 1 base and J by 6 bases, with 14 bases between the two germline ends. This CDR3 region has 14 residues. From germline, CDR1 is SGHDT and CDR2 YYEEEE. The chain's CDR3 is CASSLWRPRGEQYF. DNA of the CDR3: TGTGCCAGCAGCTTGTGGCGTCCCCGCGGCGAGCAGTACTTC.

The V and J genes are TRBV11-2 and TRBJ2-2; 11 bases fit TRBD2. Germline V gene data show CDR1 as SGHAT and CDR2 as FQNNGV. V lost 5 bases to trimming and J lost 5 bases; unmatched junction nucleotides: 7. This CDR3 comprises 16 residues. The DNA for the CDR3 is TGTGCCAGCAGCCCACTAGCGGGAGAAAGGACCGGGGAGCTGTTTTTT. It translates to CASSPLAGERTGELFF.

The CDR3 protein is CASSLEGPPNYGYTF. DNA for the CDR3: TGCGCCAGCAGCTTGGAAGGGCCACCTAACTATGGCTACACCTTC. The chain carries TRBV5-1 and TRBJ1-2; D unclear. There are 15 residues in the CDR3. V was pared by 0 bases and J by 0 bases, with 9 bases between. Germline V gene lookup returns CDR1 SGHRS and CDR2 YFSETQ.